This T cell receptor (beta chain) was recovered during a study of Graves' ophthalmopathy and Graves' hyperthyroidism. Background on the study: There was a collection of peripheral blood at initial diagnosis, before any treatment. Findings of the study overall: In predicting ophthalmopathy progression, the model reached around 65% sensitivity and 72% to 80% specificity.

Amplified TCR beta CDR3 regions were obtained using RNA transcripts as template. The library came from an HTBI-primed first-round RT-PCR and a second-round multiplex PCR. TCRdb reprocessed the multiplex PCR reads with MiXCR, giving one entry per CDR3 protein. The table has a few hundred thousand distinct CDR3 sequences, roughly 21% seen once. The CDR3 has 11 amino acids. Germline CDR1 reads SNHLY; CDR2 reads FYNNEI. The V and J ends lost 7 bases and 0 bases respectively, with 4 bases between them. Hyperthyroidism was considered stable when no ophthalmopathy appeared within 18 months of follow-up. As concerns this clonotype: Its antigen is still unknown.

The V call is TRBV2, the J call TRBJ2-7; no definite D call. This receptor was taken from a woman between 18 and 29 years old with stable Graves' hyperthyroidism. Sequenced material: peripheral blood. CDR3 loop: CASMNSYEQYF. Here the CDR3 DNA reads TGTGCCAGCATGAACTCCTACGAGCAGTACTTC. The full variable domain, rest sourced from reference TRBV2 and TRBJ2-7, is EPEVTQTPSHQVTQMGQEVILRCVPISNHLYFYWYRQILGQKVEFLVSFYNNEISEKSEIFDDQFSVERPDGSNFTLKIRSTKLEDSAMYFCASMNSYEQYFGPGTRLTVT.